These 9 T cell receptor beta chains were sequenced from one sample in a study of blood T cell repertoires in COVID-19. Method: immunoSEQ multiplex PCR; TCRdb's copy keeps in-frame clones and lacks some. This sample yields about 480,000 clones, of which about 91% are seen a single time; 0.8% to 0.9% belongs to the top ten. Sequencing input: peripheral blood. The receptors come from a man between 18 and 29 years old with COVID-19, enrolled during active disease.

The rearrangement uses TRBV5-1 and TRBJ1-3, with D tentatively TRBD1 (5 bases). From germline, CDR1 is SGHRS and CDR2 YFSETQ. The CDR3 has 15 residues. V was pared by 0 bases and J by 3 bases, with 10 bases between. CDR3 nucleotide sequence: TGCGCCAGCAGCTTGGGCGCCCAGGGTGGAAACACCATATATTTT. This translates into CASSLGAQGGNTIYF.

V and J are TRBV13 and TRBJ2-5, with no clear D. The germline V and J ends were trimmed by 3 bases and 4 bases, with 6 bases remaining between them. The CDR3 loop spans 12 amino acids. Germline V gives CDR1 PRHDT, CDR2 FYEKMQ (reference sequence). DNA for the CDR3: TGTGCCAGCAGCTTCCTACGAGAGACCCAGTACTTC. Translated: CASSFLRETQYF.

The rearrangement uses TRBV5-1 and TRBJ2-2; TRBD2 agrees at 9 bases. This CDR3 has 17 residues. The germline V gene encodes CDR1 SGHRS and CDR2 YFSETQ. With V trimmed by 0 bases and J by 7 bases, 10 bases remained unmatched. CDR3 protein: CASSLVAGGPLHGELFF. CDR3 sequence (DNA): TGCGCCAGCAGCTTGGTGGCGGGGGGGCCATTGCACGGGGAGCTGTTTTTT.

The chain recombines TRBV5-6 with TRBJ2-5; 7 bases fit TRBD1. Germline lookup yields CDR1 SGHDT and CDR2 YYEEEE. With 2 bases clipped from V and 3 bases from J, the junction kept 4 bases outside the gene matches. This CDR3 region has 14 residues. CDR3 coding DNA: TGTGCCAGCAGCTTCCGGGACAGCGAAGAGACCCAGTACTTC. Protein: CASSFRDSEETQYF.

This clone was picked up a small number of times. CDR3 region: CASTSSGGLQETQYF. The DNA for the CDR3 is TGTGCCAGCACCTCTAGCGGGGGCCTCCAAGAGACCCAGTACTTC. The gene calls are TRBV2 and TRBJ2-5, with TRBD2 matching 10 bases. Germline loops: CDR1 SNHLY, CDR2 FYNNEI. This CDR3 is built from 15 residues. The V segment lost 7 bases and the J segment 1 base; nucleotides outside the gene matches: 6.

The chain is built from TRBV15 and TRBJ2-2; TRBD2 aligns across 10 bases. V was pared by 1 base and J by 5 bases, with 7 bases of the junction left unmatched. This CDR3 is built from 17 residues. Germline V gene data show CDR1 as LNHNV and CDR2 as YYDKDF (reference sequence). This CDR3 reads CATSRGGAGGQTGELFF. The CDR3 coding sequence is TGTGCCACCAGCAGAGGGGGAGCGGGGGGGCAGACCGGGGAGCTGTTTTTT.

This clone was recorded a few times. J is TRBJ2-3 and V is TRBV2; tentative D call: TRBD1 (6 bases). Trimming left V 6 bases short and J 6 bases short, with 16 bases between. Germline CDR1 is SNHLY and CDR2 is FYNNEI. CDR3 size: 14 residues. For the CDR3, the DNA is TGTGCCAGCAGCCAGGGGAGTCTCCCCGATACGCAGTATTTT. Amino acid sequence: CASSQGSLPDTQYF.

The chain couples TRBV25-1 to TRBJ2-1; 7 bases match TRBD2. V lost 2 bases and J lost 1; bases outside the gene matches: 5. CDR1 and CDR2 (germline): MGHDK, SYGVNS. The CDR3 loop spans 16 amino acids. The CDR3 DNA sequence: TGTGCCAGCAGTGAAGCTAGCGGACTTTCCTACAATGAGCAGTTCTTC. Protein sequence: CASSEASGLSYNEQFF.

J is TRBJ2-3 and V is TRBV9; weak D call: TRBD2 (5 bases). Trimming removed 0 bases at V and 4 bases at J, with 12 bases between. This CDR3 has 15 amino acids. Germline CDR1 reads SGDLS; CDR2 reads YYNGEE. The CDR3 coding sequence is TGTGCCAGCAGCGTAGATCAAGGAGGATCAGATACGCAGTATTTT. Translating it yields CASSVDQGGSDTQYF.